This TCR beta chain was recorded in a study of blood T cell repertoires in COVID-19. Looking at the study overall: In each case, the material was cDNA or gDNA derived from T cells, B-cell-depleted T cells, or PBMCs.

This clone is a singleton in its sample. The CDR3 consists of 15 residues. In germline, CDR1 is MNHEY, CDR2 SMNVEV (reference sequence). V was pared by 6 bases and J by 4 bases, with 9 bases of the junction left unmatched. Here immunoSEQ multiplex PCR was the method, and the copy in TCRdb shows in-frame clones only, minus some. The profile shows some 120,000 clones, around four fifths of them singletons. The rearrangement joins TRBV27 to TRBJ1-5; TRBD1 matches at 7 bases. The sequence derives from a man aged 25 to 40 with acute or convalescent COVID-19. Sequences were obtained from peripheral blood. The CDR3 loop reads CASSPGAGGNQPQHF. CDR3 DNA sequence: TGTGCCAGCAGCCCCGGGGCAGGGGGGAATCAGCCCCAGCATTTT.